The rows below give T cell receptor beta chains drawn from one sample of a study of blood T cell repertoires in COVID-19. TCRdb keeps only in-frame clones here, not all; method: immunoSEQ multiplex PCR. The data hold roughly 100,000 clones, with 75% to 85% observed a single time. Material for sequencing was peripheral blood. The receptor set was obtained from a woman in her 70s with acute or convalescent COVID-19. Both conserved end residues are part of each CDR3. Each record gives: clone size, J gene, V gene, D gene, CDR3 DNA, CDR3 protein. A D gene is named only where the DNA matches it firmly. The size entry is marked missing in some rows and otherwise reads once, few, many or a size class.

>.|TRBJ2-5|TRBV7-2|TRBD2
TGTGCCAGCAGCTCCTATAGCGGGGGGCCCGCCGAGACCCAGTACTTC
CASSSYSGGPAETQYF
>.|TRBJ1-1|TRBV2|TRBD1
TGTGCCGCCACGGGACAGGGGTTTAACACTGAAGCTTTCTTT
CAATGQGFNTEAFF
>.|TRBJ2-1|TRBV9|TRBD2
TGTGCCAGCAGTGTCGGTCGGACTAGCGGTTACAATGAGCAGTTCTTC
CASSVGRTSGYNEQFF
>few|TRBJ2-4|TRBV28|TRBD1
TGTGCCAGCACGACCACCGGACAGGGACTAGCCAAAAACATTCAGTACTTC
CASTTTGQGLAKNIQYF
>.|TRBJ1-1|TRBV14|.
TGTGCCAGCAGCCAAGGCCTGAGAACTGAAGCTTTCTTT
CASSQGLRTEAFF
>.|TRBJ1-1|TRBV6-5|.
TGTGCCAGCACTCCCCGCCCGCTAGTTCCTGAAGCTTTCTTT
CASTPRPLVPEAFF
>.|TRBJ2-5|TRBV5-4|.
TGTGCCAGCAGCTTAGGGGGGGGACGGCAAGAGACCCAGTACTTC
CASSLGGGRQETQYF
>.|TRBJ2-7|TRBV9|.
TGTGCCAGCAGCGTAGGAGAGGGAGCCTACGAGCAGTACTTC
CASSVGEGAYEQYF
>.|TRBJ2-7|TRBV2|.
TGTGCCAGCAGTGAAAGCCAGGGGTACTACGAGCAGTACTTC
CASSESQGYYEQYF
>many|TRBJ2-7|TRBV28|.
TGTGCCAGCTCCAGTACCAACTACGAGCAGTACTTC
CASSSTNYEQYF
>.|TRBJ1-1|TRBV6-5|.
TGTGCCAGCACCCTCGGCGGGGGGAACACTGAAGCTTTCTTT
CASTLGGGNTEAFF
>.|TRBJ2-7|TRBV11-3|.
TGTGCCAGCAGCGGGGCAGCAGGCGAGCAGTACTTC
CASSGAAGEQYF
>few|TRBJ2-5|TRBV24-1|.
TGTGCCACCAGTGTCCAGGAGGGGGCGAAGGGTACGAGGTCGTTGGAAGAGACCCAGTACTTC
CATSVQEGAKGTRSLEETQYF
>.|TRBJ2-7|TRBV30|.
TGTGCCTGGAGTGGCGGGGTCGGGGACGAGCAGTACTTC
CAWSGGVGDEQYF
>.|TRBJ2-3|TRBV3-1/TRBV3-2|TRBD1
TGTGCCAGCAGCCGCGGGACAGGGGCCGATACGCAGTATTTT
CASSRGTGADTQYF
>.|TRBJ1-2|TRBV6-5|TRBD1
TGTGCCAGCAGTACAGGGGGCGGAAGCTATGGCTACACCTTC
CASSTGGGSYGYTF
>.|TRBJ2-4|TRBV21-1|.
TGTGCCAGCAGCAAAGGGGGGACAGGGTCCAAAAACATTCAGTACTTC
CASSKGGTGSKNIQYF
>.|TRBJ2-2|TRBV24-1|TRBD1
TGTGCCACCAGTGATTTACCCGGGACAGGGGGAACCGGGGAGCTGTTTTTT
CATSDLPGTGGTGELFF
>.|TRBJ2-5|TRBV11-2|TRBD2
TGTGCCAGCACCCCGGGACTAGGGCGACAAGAGACCCAGTACTTC
CASTPGLGRQETQYF
>.|TRBJ2-7|TRBV6-5|TRBD1
TGTGCCAGCAGTTCACCGGGACAGCCCCCCTACGAGCAGTACTTC
CASSSPGQPPYEQYF
>.|TRBJ2-7|TRBV7-2|.
TGTGCCAGCAGCTTAGAAGGAGGGGGCACCTACGAGCAGTACTTC
CASSLEGGGTYEQYF
>.|TRBJ1-2|TRBV11-2|TRBD1
TGTGCCAGCAGCCCGGACAGGGTGGGGTATGGCTACACCTTC
CASSPDRVGYGYTF